This paragraph covers one T cell receptor (beta chain) sequence. No antigen is known for it. TCRdb's table, derived via immunoSEQ multiplex PCR, lists solely in-frame clones and lacks some. The sample has more than 150,000 clones, 85% to 95% seen once. This specimen comes from a study of T cell responses to AZD1222 COVID-19 vaccine. About the research overall: Pooled samples include second doses given at about 4 or 12 weeks. Whole-study results and caveats: Females outnumbered males among donors, who were mostly white British; clonal diversity was possibly underestimated. Within unmutated variant regions lay the reported targets of nearly half of spike-specific TCRs.

Germline V lookup: CDR1 MDHEN, CDR2 SYDVKM. The CDR3 covers 16 residues. J gave up 0 bases and V 3 bases, and 3 bases lay outside the gene matches. The V and J genes are TRBV28 and TRBJ1-4; 8 bases match TRBD1. The source was peripheral blood, collected on day 0 of AZD1222 vaccination. This TCR was sampled from an adult in good health. The CDR3: CASSFQGAATNEKLFF. DNA of the CDR3: TGTGCCAGCAGTTTCCAGGGGGCGGCAACTAATGAAAAACTGTTTTTT.